This T cell receptor beta chain is from a study of radiation and T cells in renal cell carcinoma. With 0 bases removed from V and 4 bases from J, the gap between germline ends came to 27 bases. Per the germline V gene, CDR1 is LGHNA and CDR2 is YNFKEQ. This CDR3 comprises 21 residues. Time point reported: blood 4 weeks post-SBRT, at nephrectomy. Documented treatment: 15 Gy SBRT to primary tumor, nephrectomy 4 weeks later. Nephrectomy followed 15 Gy stereotactic body radiation by 4 weeks. Blood was sampled at baseline, 2 weeks and 4 weeks after SBRT. This renal cell carcinoma was of the clear cell type. Some clones are missing from TCRdb's copy, which holds only in-frame ones; the method was immunoSEQ multiplex PCR. The sample has 130,000 to 150,000 clones; around nine tenths are singletons. Remarks on this clone: Its antigen is as yet unknown.

Points from the study as a whole: Top tumor clonotypes rose in blood 2 weeks post-radiation, then contracted.

This chain uses TRBV4-2 with TRBJ2-2; weak D call: TRBD2 (6 bases). This sequence was found in a woman between 50 and 59 years old with renal cell carcinoma. The sequences come from blood, collected from a patient whose treatment included radiotherapy and nephrectomy. The CDR3 loop is CASSQDRKGLPGVEGTGELFF. DNA of the CDR3: TGTGCCAGCAGCCAAGATAGAAAAGGACTCCCGGGAGTGGAAGGCACCGGGGAGCTGTTTTTT.